This T cell receptor (beta chain) was obtained from a study of T cell changes during pregnancy in multiple sclerosis. Trimming shortened V by 5 bases and J by 4 bases, and 17 bases separated the two germline ends. Germline assignment: CDR1 ENHRY and CDR2 SYGVKD. The CDR3 is 15 residues long. This table comes from immunoSEQ multiplex PCR, and its TCRdb copy is limited to in-frame clones, with some not included. The sample includes roughly 80,000 clones, about 91% of them seen just once. The genes are TRBV10-3 and TRBJ1-2, with D unclear. This TCR came from a female donor with multiple sclerosis, enrolled in a pregnancy study. The specimen was peripheral blood, collected before pregnancy. The CDR3 loop is CAISPADSGTYGYTF. The CDR3 DNA is TGTGCCATCAGTCCGGCGGATTCCGGCACCTATGGCTACACCTTC.